The 13 T cell receptor beta chains given below trace back to one sample, sequenced in a study of blood T cell repertoires in COVID-19. Some clones are missing from TCRdb's copy, which holds only in-frame ones; the method was immunoSEQ multiplex PCR. The table has approximately 320,000 clones, around 92% seen once. Source material: peripheral blood. The receptors originated from a woman aged 25 to 39 with COVID-19, enrolled during active disease.

This chain connects TRBV11-1 to TRBJ2-7, with TRBD1 as a possible D gene (6 bases). The CDR3 contains 14 residues. The ends were cut back, 5 bases at V and 0 bases at J, with 11 bases in the middle. Germline-derived CDR1 and CDR2 are SGHAT and FQDESV (reference sequence). The CDR3 DNA follows: TGTGCCAGCAGCCTAACAGGGCCCTCCTACGAGCAGTACTTC. Amino acids: CASSLTGPSYEQYF.

The chain uses TRBV5-4 and TRBJ1-2, with 11 bases aligning to TRBD1. CDR3 length: 16 amino acids. CDR1 is SGHNT, CDR2 YYREEE, per germline (reference sequence). V lost 6 bases, J lost 7 bases, and 14 bases stayed unmatched. The CDR3, as DNA: TGTGCCAGCACCCCTGGGCCCGGGGGACAGGGGGTTGGCTACACCTTC. This gives the protein CASTPGPGGQGVGYTF.

The sample holds one count of this clone. V usage is TRBV4-1 and J usage is TRBJ1-6; D gene uncertain. The CDR3 has 12 residues. CDR1 is MGHRA, CDR2 YSYEKL, per germline. Trimming shortened V by 1 base and J by 9 bases, and 4 bases separated the two germline ends. In DNA form, the CDR3 reads TGCGCCAGCAGCCAAGGGAGTTCACCCCTCCACTTT. It translates to CASSQGSSPLHF.

This chain joins TRBV9 and TRBJ2-3; the D gene is possibly TRBD2 (6 bases). CDR1 is SGDLS, CDR2 YYNGEE, per germline. There are 18 residues in the CDR3. The V end was cut by 0 bases, the J end by 0 bases, with 17 bases between. CDR3 bases: TGTGCCAGCAGCGTAGCTGAGGGAGGCCCTACTAGCACAGATACGCAGTATTTT. Its protein is CASSVAEGGPTSTDTQYF. Complete variable domain (other parts from reference TRBV9 and TRBJ2-3): DSGVTQTPKHLITATGQRVTLRCSPRSGDLSVYWYQQSLDQGLQFLIQYYNGEERAKGNILERFSAQQFPDLHSELNLSSLELGDSALYFCASSVAEGGPTSTDTQYFGPGTRLTVL.

V and J are TRBV7-9 and TRBJ2-5; TRBD2 might be the D (6 bases). The CDR3 contains 15 residues. The V end was cut by 4 bases, the J end by 2 bases, with 14 bases between. Germline values: CDR1 SEHNR, CDR2 FQNEAQ (reference sequence). The CDR3 protein is CASSSAGWLQETQYF. CDR3 nucleotides: TGTGCCAGCAGCTCCGCGGGGTGGTTACAAGAGACCCAGTACTTC.

This clone has more than one count but fewer than ten. V gene TRBV10-2 combines with J gene TRBJ2-6; a weak D match, TRBD1 (6 bases). V was trimmed by 6 bases and J by 9 bases, leaving 30 bases between them. Germline V gene sequence: CDR1 WSHSY, CDR2 SAAADI. This CDR3 contains 19 residues. DNA of the CDR3: TGCGCCAGCAGCCATCAACTATACCTCGGACAGCCCGTTCTCAACGTCCTGACTTTC. Translation: CASSHQLYLGQPVLNVLTF.

The chain carries TRBV30 and TRBJ1-1; D possibly corresponds to TRBD1 (6 bases). V was trimmed by 0 bases and J by 6 bases, leaving 17 bases between them. Germline V gene data show CDR1 as GTSNPN and CDR2 as SVGIG (reference sequence). This CDR3 is built from 15 residues. The CDR3 reads CAWSVKGGGRAEAFF. The DNA of the CDR3 is TGTGCCTGGAGTGTCAAAGGGGGGGGTCGGGCTGAAGCTTTCTTT.

This chain links TRBV4-1 with TRBJ1-6; 7 nucleotides match TRBD1. Germline assignment: CDR1 MGHRA and CDR2 YSYEKL. This CDR3 is built from 13 residues. V lost 8 bases to trimming and J lost 6 bases; unmatched junction nucleotides: 4. The CDR3 nucleotides are TGCGCCAGCGCGGCAGGGGGTAATTCACCCCTCCACTTT. Translated: CASAAGGNSPLHF.

The V call is TRBV18, the J call TRBJ1-2, with D maybe TRBD1 (6 bases). The CDR3 runs to 14 residues. The germline V gene has CDR1 KGHSH and CDR2 LQKENI. V lost 2 bases to trimming and J lost 6 bases, with 13 bases between them. For the CDR3, the DNA is TGTGCCAGCTCACCAACGACAGGCGAGGATGGCTACACCTTC. It translates to CASSPTTGEDGYTF. The complete variable domain, with remaining parts taken from reference TRBV18 and TRBJ1-2, reads NAGVMQNPRHLVRRRGQEARLRCSPMKGHSHVYWYRQLPEEGLKFMVYLQKENIIDESGMPKERFSAEFPKEGPSILRIQQVVRGDSAAYFCASSPTTGEDGYTFGSGTRLTVV.

The chain combines TRBV4-1 with TRBJ2-1; D call uncertain. CDR3 length: 15 amino acids. Germline values: CDR1 MGHRA, CDR2 YSYEKL. The V end lost 2 bases, the J end lost 2 bases, and 10 bases lay between the germline ends. The DNA for the CDR3 is TGCGCCAGCAGCCAAAAAAATGTAGCCTACAATGAGCAGTTCTTC. Translation: CASSQKNVAYNEQFF.

The CDR3 coding sequence is TGTGCCAGCAGCCCAGGGACAGGAAAAGAGACCCAGTACTTC. The encoded protein is CASSPGTGKETQYF. V usage is TRBV11-2 and J usage is TRBJ2-5; 8 bases fit TRBD1. V lost 5 bases to trimming and J lost 3 bases; unmatched junction nucleotides: 5. Germline lookup yields CDR1 SGHAT and CDR2 FQNNGV. The CDR3 covers 14 residues.

The chain uses TRBV4-1 and TRBJ1-5; D remains unclear. The CDR3 covers 13 residues. V dropped 4 bases and J dropped 6 bases, with 10 bases sitting between them. The germline V gene encodes CDR1 MGHRA and CDR2 YSYEKL. CDR3 sequence: CASSPLRAQPQHF. In nucleotides, the CDR3 is TGCGCCAGCAGCCCCCTGCGAGCTCAGCCCCAGCATTTT.

The V call is TRBV12-3 or TRBV12-4, the J call TRBJ1-2; the D gene is possibly TRBD1 (5 bases). Trimming took 3 bases from V and 5 from J, leaving 10 bases between them. The CDR3 sequence is 13 residues long. The CDR3 loop is CASSFPGFYGYTF. CDR3 sequence (DNA): TGTGCCAGCAGTTTCCCAGGGTTTTATGGCTACACCTTC.